The 14 T cell receptor beta chains given below trace back to one sample, sequenced in a study of OX40 agonist ivuxolimab in advanced cancers. Some clones are missing from TCRdb's copy, which holds only in-frame ones; the method was immunoSEQ multiplex PCR. This sample has fewer than 25,000 clones; about 79% occur once, and the top ten carry approximately 30%. The source material was CD4+ or CD8+ T cells sorted from blood, sampled in a trial of the OX40 agonist ivuxolimab. These receptors all come from an adult with an advanced solid tumor such as melanoma, head and neck, liver or kidney cancer.

This chain links TRBV5-5 with TRBJ2-1, with D uncertain. The CDR3 consists of 13 residues. CDR1 SGHKS and CDR2 YYEKEE come from the germline V gene (reference sequence). Trimming left V 0 bases short and J 13 bases short, with 14 bases between. DNA for the CDR3: TGTGCCAGCAGCTTGGAGTGGCCAGATCTTCAGTTCTTC. Encoded protein: CASSLEWPDLQFF.

Worth noting for this clone: One junction end does not reproduce the germline sequence, and a read error may be involved. The chain carries TRBV5-8 and TRBJ2-2, with a weak D call TRBD1 (6 bases). There are 18 residues in the CDR3. Germline-derived CDR1 and CDR2 are SGHTS and YDEGEE. CDR3 in amino acids: CASSLSSGVWNGHRGAVF. The CDR3 nucleotides are TGTGCCAGCAGCTTGTCTTCAGGGGTTTGGAACGGACACCGGGGAGCTGTTTTT.

This clone was detected only once. CDR3 region: CASSPGIGEQFF. The CDR3 nucleotides read TGTGCCAGCAGCCCTGGTATAGGTGAGCAGTTCTTC. The gene calls are TRBV5-4 and TRBJ2-1; no clear D gene. V lost 4 bases and J lost 9, with 11 bases in between. The germline CDR1 and CDR2 sequences are SGHNT and YYREEE (reference sequence). The CDR3 length is 12 residues.

The rearrangement uses TRBV19 and TRBJ2-2; 9 bases align to TRBD1. This CDR3 has 20 amino acids. CDR1 and CDR2 (germline): LNHDA, SQIVND (reference sequence). Trimming took 4 bases from V and 0 from J; bases not matched to a gene: 15. The DNA for the CDR3 is TGTGCCAGTAGTAATGGACAGGGGAGTCTGGGCAACGCGAACACCGGGGAGCTGTTTTTT. This sequence encodes CASSNGQGSLGNANTGELFF.

The J gene is TRBJ2-3, the V gene TRBV5-6; no firm D call. V was trimmed by 0 bases and J by 2 bases, leaving 7 bases between them. The CDR3 is 14 residues long. Germline V gives CDR1 SGHDT, CDR2 YYEEEE. The CDR3 nucleotides read TGTGCCAGCAGCTTGGGGTCACCCACAGATACGCAGTATTTT. The encoded protein is CASSLGSPTDTQYF.

This chain connects TRBV28 to TRBJ2-1; D assignment may be TRBD1 or TRBD2 (5 bases each). With 5 bases removed from V and 8 bases from J, the gap between germline ends came to 10 bases. CDR3 length equals 12 residues. Per germline, CDR1 MDHEN and CDR2 SYDVKM. The CDR3 nucleotides are TGTGCCAGCAGTCCCCGGGGCCATGAGCAGTTCTTC. Translated: CASSPRGHEQFF.

The gene calls are TRBV12-5 and TRBJ1-5; D is undetermined. The germline CDR1 and CDR2 sequences are LGHNT and FRNRAP. The germline V and J ends were trimmed by 6 bases and 2 bases, with 14 bases remaining between them. This CDR3 has 15 amino acids. The chain's CDR3 is CASGRGDNRNQPQHF. In DNA form, the CDR3 reads TGTGCTAGTGGCCGCGGGGATAATCGCAATCAGCCCCAGCATTTT.

This rearrangement joins TRBV11-3 to TRBJ2-7; TRBD2 matches 7 bases. V lost 1 base, J lost 5 bases, and 8 bases stayed unmatched. Looked up from germline, CDR1 is SGHNT and CDR2 is YENEEA. This CDR3 has 15 residues. The CDR3 coding sequence is TGTGCCAGCAGCTTAGTTAGCGGGTACAGCCACGAGCAGTACTTC. This translates into CASSLVSGYSHEQYF.

V is TRBV7-8 and J is TRBJ1-5; D ambiguous. The CDR3 is 14 residues long. Germline assignment: CDR1 SGHVS and CDR2 FQNEAQ. Trimming stripped 5 bases from V and 1 base from J, with 9 bases between. The CDR3 protein is CASSPDGSNQPQHF. CDR3 bases: TGTGCCAGCAGCCCCGACGGAAGCAATCAGCCCCAGCATTTT. Using reference TRBV7-8 and TRBJ1-5 for the parts outside the CDR3, the full variable domain is GAGVSQSPRYKVAKRGQDVALRCDPISGHVSLFWYQQALGQGPEFLTYFQNEAQLDKSGLPSDRFFAERPEGSVSTLKIQRTQQEDSAVYLCASSPDGSNQPQHFGDGTRLSIL.

The table lists this clone with a few counts. The chain recombines TRBV6-4 with TRBJ2-1; D is ambiguous. The germline V and J ends were trimmed by 0 bases and 10 bases, with 10 bases remaining between them. CDR1 is MRHNA, CDR2 SNTAGT, per germline. There are 13 residues in the CDR3. The CDR3 sequence is CASSDSSEKEQFF. Here the CDR3 DNA reads TGTGCCAGCAGTGACTCTTCAGAAAAGGAGCAGTTCTTC.

This sequence joins TRBV6-1 and TRBJ1-1; no clear D gene. V shed 5 bases and J shed 4 bases, with 11 bases lying between them. The CDR3 is 13 amino acids. Germline lookup yields CDR1 MNHNS and CDR2 SASEGT. CDR3 region: CASSLGEITEAFF. CDR3 DNA sequence: TGTGCCAGCAGTCTCGGGGAGATCACTGAAGCTTTCTTT.

The rearrangement links TRBV11-2 to TRBJ2-2; D uncertain. There are 13 residues in the CDR3. CDR1 is SGHAT, CDR2 FQNNGV, per germline. Trimming removed 0 bases from V and 6 bases from J, with 5 bases in between. CDR3 residues: CASSLDKPGELFF. The CDR3, as DNA: TGTGCCAGCAGCTTAGATAAGCCCGGGGAGCTGTTTTTT. Using reference TRBV11-2 and TRBJ2-2 for the parts outside the CDR3, the full variable domain is EAGVAQSPRYKIIEKRQSVAFWCNPISGHATLYWYQQILGQGPKLLIQFQNNGVVDDSQLPKDRFSAERLKGVDSTLKIQPAKLEDSAVYLCASSLDKPGELFFGEGSRLTVL.

The chain employs TRBV4-2 and TRBJ2-1; no firm D call. The CDR3 extends over 13 amino acids. Germline lookup yields CDR1 LGHNA and CDR2 YNFKEQ. V lost 0 bases to trimming and J lost 10 bases, with 10 bases between them. This CDR3 reads CASSQEFLGEQFF. Here the CDR3 DNA reads TGTGCCAGCAGCCAAGAGTTTCTTGGCGAGCAGTTCTTC.

The chain uses TRBV5-4 and TRBJ1-1; D perhaps matches TRBD1 (6 bases). Trimming stripped 1 base from V and 4 bases from J, with 14 bases between. In germline, CDR1 is SGHNT, CDR2 YYREEE (reference sequence). This CDR3 spans 15 amino acids. As DNA, the CDR3 is TGTGCCAGCAGCTTGTCTCCGGGGGCGTTCACTGAAGCTTTCTTT. Translated: CASSLSPGAFTEAFF. The full variable domain, rest sourced from reference TRBV5-4 and TRBJ1-1, is ETGVTQSPTHLIKTRGQQVTLRCSSQSGHNTVSWYQQALGQGPQFIFQYYREEENGRGNFPPRFSGLQFPNYSSELNVNALELDDSALYLCASSLSPGAFTEAFFGQGTRLTVV.